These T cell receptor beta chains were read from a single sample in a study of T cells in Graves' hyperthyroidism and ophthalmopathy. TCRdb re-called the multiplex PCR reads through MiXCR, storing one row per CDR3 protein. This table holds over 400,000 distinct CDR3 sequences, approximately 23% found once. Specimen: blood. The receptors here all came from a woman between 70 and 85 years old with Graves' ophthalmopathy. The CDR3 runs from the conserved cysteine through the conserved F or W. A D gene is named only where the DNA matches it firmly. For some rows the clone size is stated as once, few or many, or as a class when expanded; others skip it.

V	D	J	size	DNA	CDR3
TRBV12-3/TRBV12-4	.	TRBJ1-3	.	TGTGCCAGCAGTCCCCGATGGAGGACCTCTGGAAACACCATATATTTT	CASSPRWRTSGNTIYF
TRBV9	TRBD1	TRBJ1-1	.	TGTGCCAGCAGCTTCGACGGACAGGGAAACACTGAAGCTTTCTTT	CASSFDGQGNTEAFF
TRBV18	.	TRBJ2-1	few	TGTGCCAGCTCCGTAGCCTACGACAATGAGCAGTTCTTC	CASSVAYDNEQFF
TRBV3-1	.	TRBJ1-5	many	TGTGCCAGCAGCCCAACCGGGGGGCAGCCCCAGCATTTT	CASSPTGGQPQHF
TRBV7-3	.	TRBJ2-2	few	TGTGCCAGCAGCGACAGTCCGAGGGGGGAGCTGTTTTTT	CASSDSPRGELFF
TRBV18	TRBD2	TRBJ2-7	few	TGTGCCAGCTCACCACCGTCGGGACTAGCGGGAGGGAAGCAGTACTTC	CASSPPSGLAGGKQYF
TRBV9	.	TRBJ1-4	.	TGTGCCAGCAGCGTATTCGGGGGGGTCATGGAAAAACTGTTTTTT	CASSVFGGVMEKLFF
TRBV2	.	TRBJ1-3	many	TGTGCCAGCCTCCGAGGGGCTGGAAACACCATATATTTT	CASLRGAGNTIYF
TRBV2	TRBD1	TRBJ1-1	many	TGTGCCAGCAGTGCTGACAGGGCCACTGAAGCTTTCTTT	CASSADRATEAFF
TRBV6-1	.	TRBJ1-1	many	TGTGCCAGCAGTGAAGCCCGGAACACTGAAGCTTTCTTT	CASSEARNTEAFF
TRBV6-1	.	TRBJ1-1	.	TGTGCCAGCAGTTTAACCACAGGGCCCACTGAAGCTTTCTTT	CASSLTTGPTEAFF
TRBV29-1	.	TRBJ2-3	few	TGCAGCGTTGAGCTTGTAGCAGCGCAGTATTTT	CSVELVAAQYF
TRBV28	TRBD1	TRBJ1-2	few	TGTGCCAGCAGAAAACAGGGGGCAGGGTATGGCTACACCTTC	CASRKQGAGYGYTF
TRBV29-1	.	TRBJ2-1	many	TGCAGCGCGGAGGGGGCACAGCGATTGTTGGATGAGCAGTTCTTC	CSAEGAQRLLDEQFF
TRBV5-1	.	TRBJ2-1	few	TGCGCCAGCAGCTTGGTCTCTAGGGTGGTCGATGAGCAGTTCTTC	CASSLVSRVVDEQFF
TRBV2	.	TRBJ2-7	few	TGTGCCAGCAGGCGGCAGACATGGACCTACGAGCAGTACTTC	CASRRQTWTYEQYF
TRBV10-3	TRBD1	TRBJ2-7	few	TGTGCCGTGGGACAGGGGGCGGGGGAGCAGTACTTC	CAVGQGAGEQYF
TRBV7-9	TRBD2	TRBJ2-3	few	TGTGCCAGCAGCTTAGTTTTACGGGAGGGCCGCGCAGATACGCAGTATTTT	CASSLVLREGRADTQYF
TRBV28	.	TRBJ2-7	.	TGTGCCAGCAGGCGAGGGGGGAGTAGCTACGAGCAGTACTTC	CASRRGGSSYEQYF
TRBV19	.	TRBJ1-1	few	TGTGCCAGTAGTATTCTTGGTGGCAATGGAGCTTTCTTT	CASSILGGNGAFF
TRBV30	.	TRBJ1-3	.	TGTGCCTGGAGTGTAAGTCTCCGTCAGTTAGACCTTGGAAACACCATATATTTT	CAWSVSLRQLDLGNTIYF
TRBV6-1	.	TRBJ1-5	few	TGTGCCAGCAGTTGGGACCGGGGAGGCAATCAGCCCCAGCATTTT	CASSWDRGGNQPQHF